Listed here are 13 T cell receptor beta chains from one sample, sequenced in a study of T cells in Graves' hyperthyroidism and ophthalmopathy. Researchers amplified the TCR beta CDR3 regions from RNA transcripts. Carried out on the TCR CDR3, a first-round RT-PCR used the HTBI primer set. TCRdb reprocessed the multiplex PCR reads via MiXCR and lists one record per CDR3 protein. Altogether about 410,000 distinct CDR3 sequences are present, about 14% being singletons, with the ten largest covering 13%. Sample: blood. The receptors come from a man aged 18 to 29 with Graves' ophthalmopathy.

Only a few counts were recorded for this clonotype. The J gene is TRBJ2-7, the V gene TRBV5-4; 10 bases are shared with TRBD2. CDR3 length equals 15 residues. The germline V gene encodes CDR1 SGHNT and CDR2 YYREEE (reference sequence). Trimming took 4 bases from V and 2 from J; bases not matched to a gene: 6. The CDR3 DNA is TGTGCCAGCAGCCAACTAGCGGGGCTAACCTACGAGCAGTACTTC. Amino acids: CASSQLAGLTYEQYF.

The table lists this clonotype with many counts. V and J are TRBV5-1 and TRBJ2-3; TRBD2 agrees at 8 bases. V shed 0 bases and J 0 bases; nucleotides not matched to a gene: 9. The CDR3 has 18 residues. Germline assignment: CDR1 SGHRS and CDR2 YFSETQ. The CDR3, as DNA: TGCGCCAGCAGCTTGGCCCTTCTTGCTAGCGGGAGCACAGATACGCAGTATTTT. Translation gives CASSLALLASGSTDTQYF. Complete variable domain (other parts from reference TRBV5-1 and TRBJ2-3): KAGVTQTPRYLIKTRGQQVTLSCSPISGHRSVSWYQQTPGQGLQFLFEYFSETQRNKGNFPGRFSGRQFSNSRSEMNVSTLELGDSALYLCASSLALLASGSTDTQYFGPGTRLTVL.

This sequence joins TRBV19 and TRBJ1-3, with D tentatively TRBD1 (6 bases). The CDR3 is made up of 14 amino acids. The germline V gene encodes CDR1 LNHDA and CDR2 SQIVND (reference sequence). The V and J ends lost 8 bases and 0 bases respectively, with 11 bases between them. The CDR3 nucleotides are TGTGCCAGTCGGACAGACAACTCTGGAAACACCATATATTTT. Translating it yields CASRTDNSGNTIYF.

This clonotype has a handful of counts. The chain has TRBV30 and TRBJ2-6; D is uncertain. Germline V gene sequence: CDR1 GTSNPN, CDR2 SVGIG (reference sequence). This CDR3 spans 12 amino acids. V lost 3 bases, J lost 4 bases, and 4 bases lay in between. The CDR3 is CAWRPGANVLTF. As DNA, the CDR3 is TGTGCCTGGAGACCCGGGGCCAACGTCCTGACTTTC.

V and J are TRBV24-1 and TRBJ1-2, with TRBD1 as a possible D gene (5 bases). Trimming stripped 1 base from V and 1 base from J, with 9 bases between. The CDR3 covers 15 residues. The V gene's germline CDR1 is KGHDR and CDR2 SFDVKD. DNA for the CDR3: TGTGCCACCAGTGATTTCCCCCAGGGTAACTATGGCTACACCTTC. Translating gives CATSDFPQGNYGYTF.

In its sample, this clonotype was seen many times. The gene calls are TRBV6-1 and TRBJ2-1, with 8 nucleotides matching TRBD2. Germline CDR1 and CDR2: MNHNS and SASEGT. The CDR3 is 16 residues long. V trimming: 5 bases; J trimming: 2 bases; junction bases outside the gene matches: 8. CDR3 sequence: CASSYMGSGTYNEQFF. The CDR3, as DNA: TGTGCCAGCAGTTACATGGGTAGCGGGACCTACAATGAGCAGTTCTTC.

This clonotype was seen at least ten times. CDR3 nucleotides: TGTGCCAGCAGCTTAGAGGACAGGAGGCTGCCTGAAGCTTTCTTT. This gives the protein CASSLEDRRLPEAFF. V and J are TRBV7-2 and TRBJ1-1; 7 nucleotides match TRBD1. Germline V gene lookup returns CDR1 SGHTA and CDR2 FQGNSA. The CDR3 spans 15 residues. The V and J ends lost 1 base and 6 bases, in that order; junction bases with no gene match: 8.

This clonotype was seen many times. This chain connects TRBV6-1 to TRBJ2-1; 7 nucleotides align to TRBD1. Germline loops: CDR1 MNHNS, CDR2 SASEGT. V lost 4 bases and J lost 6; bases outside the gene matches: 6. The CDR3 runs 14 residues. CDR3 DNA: TGTGCCAGCAGTGGACAGGGATGGGGCAATGAGCAGTTCTTC. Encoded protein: CASSGQGWGNEQFF.

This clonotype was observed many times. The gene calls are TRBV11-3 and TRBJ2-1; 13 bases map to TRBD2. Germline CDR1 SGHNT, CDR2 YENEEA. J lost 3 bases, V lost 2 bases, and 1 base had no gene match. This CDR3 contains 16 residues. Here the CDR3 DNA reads TGTGCCAGCAGCTTATGGACTAGCGGGGGCTACAATGAGCAGTTCTTC. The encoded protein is CASSLWTSGGYNEQFF.

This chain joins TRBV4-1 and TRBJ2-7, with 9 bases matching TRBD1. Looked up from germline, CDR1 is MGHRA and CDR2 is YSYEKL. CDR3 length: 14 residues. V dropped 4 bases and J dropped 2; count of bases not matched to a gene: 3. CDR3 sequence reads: CASSPRTGAYEQYF. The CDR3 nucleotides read TGCGCCAGCAGCCCCCGGACAGGGGCCTACGAGCAGTACTTC.

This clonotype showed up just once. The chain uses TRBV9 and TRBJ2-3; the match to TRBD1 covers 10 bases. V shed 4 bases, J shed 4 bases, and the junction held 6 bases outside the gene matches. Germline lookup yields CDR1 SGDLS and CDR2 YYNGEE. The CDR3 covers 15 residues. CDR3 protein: CASSIRQGAADTQYF. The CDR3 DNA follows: TGTGCCAGCAGCATTCGACAGGGGGCGGCAGATACGCAGTATTTT.

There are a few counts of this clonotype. The CDR3 bases are TGTGCCAGCAGGAGGGCCAGATCGGCCAAAAACATTCAGTACTTC. Its translation: CASRRARSAKNIQYF. V is TRBV2 and J is TRBJ2-4; D perhaps matches TRBD2 (5 bases). Per the germline V gene, CDR1 is SNHLY and CDR2 is FYNNEI. V was trimmed by 6 bases and J by 1 base, leaving 13 bases between them. The CDR3 is made up of 15 amino acids.

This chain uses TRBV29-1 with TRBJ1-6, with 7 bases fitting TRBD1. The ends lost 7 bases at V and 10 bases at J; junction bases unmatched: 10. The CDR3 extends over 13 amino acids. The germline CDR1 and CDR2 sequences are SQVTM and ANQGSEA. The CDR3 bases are TGCAGCGCTACCCGGGGCAGGGGGTCACCCCTCCACTTT. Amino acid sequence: CSATRGRGSPLHF.